A selection of T cell receptor beta chains follows, all from one sample in a study of sequential checkpoint blockade in melanoma. TCRdb's copy holds only in-frame clones and misses some; the assay was immunoSEQ multiplex PCR. The profile shows about 27,000 clones, about 80% of them singletons. The sample consisted of CD8+ T cells sorted from blood (inferred from file names), taken from a patient given nivolumab and ipilimumab in sequence. These receptor sequences come from a human donor with melanoma. CDR3s include the opening cysteine and the closing phenylalanine or tryptophan. A D gene is named only where the DNA matches it firmly. Part of the rows lack a size; the others show once, few, many or a class for expanded clones.

D gene	clone size	V gene	J gene	CDR3 protein	CDR3 DNA
TRBD1	NA	TRBV11-2	TRBJ1-2	CASSSGQGEGYTF	TGTGCCAGCAGCTCGGGACAGGGGGAAGGCTACACCTTC
NA	NA	TRBV29-1	TRBJ2-7	CSVEWQDSYEQYF	TGCAGCGTTGAGTGGCAGGATTCCTACGAGCAGTACTTC
NA	NA	TRBV19	TRBJ2-1	CASSAGYNEQFF	TGTGCCAGTAGTGCGGGATACAATGAGCAGTTCTTC
NA	NA	TRBV5-1	TRBJ2-2	CASSFYRETGELFF	TGCGCCAGCAGCTTCTACAGGGAGACCGGGGAGCTGTTTTTT
NA	NA	TRBV4-1	TRBJ1-1	CASSPAPLADTEAFF	TGCGCCAGCAGCCCCGCCCCCCTTGCGGACACTGAAGCTTTCTTT
TRBD2	NA	TRBV4-1	TRBJ2-7	CASSPGLAGAYSYEQYF	TGCGCCAGCAGCCCTGGACTAGCGGGGGCATACTCCTACGAGCAGTACTTC
TRBD1	few	TRBV7-9	TRBJ2-7	CASSPDRLNEQYF	TGTGCCAGCAGCCCGGACAGGCTCAACGAGCAGTACTTC
NA	NA	TRBV6-5	TRBJ2-6	CASSYILSGANVLTF	TGTGCCAGCAGTTATATCCTCTCTGGGGCCAACGTCCTGACTTTC
TRBD2	once	TRBV9	TRBJ2-3	CASSVAGGGLDTQYF	TGTGCCAGCAGCGTAGCTGGGGGGGGTTTGGATACGCAGTATTTT
NA	NA	TRBV6-5	TRBJ1-4	CASRAGAYEKLFF	TGTGCCAGCAGGGCGGGGGCGTACGAAAAACTGTTTTTT
TRBD1	NA	TRBV2	TRBJ1-2	CASSHWTGRPRYGYTF	TGTGCCAGCAGCCACTGGACAGGGAGGCCTAGATATGGCTACACCTTC
NA	NA	TRBV11-1	TRBJ2-2	CASELVVGSGELFF	TGTGCCAGCGAACTAGTAGTCGGGTCCGGGGAGCTGTTTTTT
NA	NA	TRBV29-1	TRBJ2-3	CSVEDSRGDTQYF	TGCAGCGTTGAAGACTCAAGGGGGGATACGCAGTATTTT
TRBD2	once	TRBV5-4	TRBJ2-7	CASSGAGGLDEQYF	TGTGCCAGCAGCGGAGCGGGGGGGTTGGACGAGCAGTACTTC
TRBD1	NA	TRBV19	TRBJ2-5	CASSHQGAETQYF	TGTGCCAGTAGTCACCAGGGGGCTGAGACCCAGTACTTC
NA	NA	TRBV7-9	TRBJ2-2	CASSHVGISGITGELFF	TGTGCCAGCAGCCACGTGGGGATTTCCGGGATAACCGGGGAGCTGTTTTTT
TRBD1	NA	TRBV5-4	TRBJ1-4	CASSLGGQGTEKKLFF	TGTGCCAGCAGCTTGGGGGGACAGGGTACGGAGAAAAAACTGTTTTTT
NA	NA	TRBV30	TRBJ2-7	CAWSVLRAWEQYF	TGTGCCTGGAGTGTGCTCAGGGCTTGGGAGCAGTACTTC
NA	NA	TRBV4-1	TRBJ1-5	CASSQGYSSQPQHF	TGCGCCAGCAGCCAAGGCTACAGCAGTCAGCCCCAGCATTTT
TRBD1	NA	TRBV28	TRBJ1-2	CASSILRDSPYGYTF	TGTGCCAGCAGTATCCTCCGGGACAGTCCCTATGGCTACACCTTC
TRBD2	NA	TRBV7-2	TRBJ2-1	CASSLGLAGRFF	TGTGCCAGCAGCTTAGGCCTAGCGGGGAGGTTCTTC
NA	once	TRBV4-1	TRBJ2-7	CASSQDGSSSYEQYF	TGCGCCAGCAGCCAAGATGGTAGTAGCTCCTACGAGCAGTACTTC